Listed below are T cell receptor beta chains from one sample, sequenced in a study of OX40 agonist ivuxolimab in advanced cancers. Data came from immunoSEQ multiplex PCR; TCRdb stores just in-frame clones and leaves some out. The sample carries tens of thousands of clones, 70% to 90% recorded once. The input for sequencing was CD4+ or CD8+ T cells sorted from blood, taken in a trial of the OX40 agonist ivuxolimab. These receptors were obtained from an adult with an advanced solid tumor such as melanoma, head and neck, liver or kidney cancer. Both conserved end residues are part of each CDR3. A D gene is named only where the DNA matches it firmly. Clone sizes are given selectively: once, few, many, or a class where the clone is expanded.

TRBJ1-1 TRBV7-9 - medium-sized CASSLPEAFF TGTGCCAGCAGCTTACCTGAAGCTTTCTTT
TRBJ2-7 TRBV6-6 - - CASKQGPRPSYEQYF TGTGCCAGCAAGCAGGGGCCCAGACCTTCCTACGAGCAGTACTTC
TRBJ2-7 TRBV7-8 - - CASSSSLRTENYEQYF TGTGCCAGCAGCTCCTCTTTAAGGACCGAGAACTACGAGCAGTACTTC
TRBJ2-7 TRBV5-1 - - CASSLRLNEQYF TGCGCCAGCAGCTTGCGTCTCAACGAGCAGTACTTC
TRBJ2-1 TRBV5-6 - - CASSLARVYNEQFF TGTGCCAGCAGCTTGGCCAGAGTCTACAATGAGCAGTTCTTC
TRBJ1-3 TRBV1 - - CTSSQDSGRSGNTIYF TGCACCAGCAGCCAAGATTCAGGGCGGTCTGGAAACACCATATATTTT
TRBJ2-7 TRBV7-9 - - CASSRGPNEQYF TGTGCCAGCAGCCGGGGCCCTAACGAGCAGTACTTC
TRBJ2-7 TRBV2 TRBD1 - CASRLQGVGYEQYF TGTGCCAGCAGGTTACAGGGGGTCGGCTACGAGCAGTACTTC
TRBJ2-4 TRBV15 - - CATSSRQGLAKNIQYF TGTGCCACCAGCAGCCGACAGGGACTAGCCAAAAACATTCAGTACTTC
TRBJ2-1 TRBV29-1 - - CSVNLLSGSSYNEQFF TGCAGCGTGAATCTTCTGTCCGGGAGCTCCTACAATGAGCAGTTCTTC
TRBJ2-4 TRBV25-1 - - CASSESAGSGKNIQYF TGTGCCAGCAGTGAATCGGCGGGGTCGGGCAAAAACATTCAGTACTTC
TRBJ1-2 TRBV7-9 TRBD1 once CASSQLQGQGGYGYTF TGTGCCAGCAGCCAATTACAGGGACAGGGGGGCTATGGCTACACCTTC
TRBJ2-1 TRBV4-1 - - CASSLDNRYSYNEQFF TGCGCCAGCAGCCTCGATAACAGGTACTCCTACAATGAGCAGTTCTTC
TRBJ1-1 TRBV5-5 - few CASSLLGAEAFF TGTGCCAGCAGCTTACTAGGGGCTGAAGCTTTCTTT
TRBJ2-2 TRBV11-3 - - CASSLDGVITRNTGELFF TGTGCCAGCAGCTTAGATGGAGTCATCACCCGGAACACCGGGGAGCTGTTTTTT
TRBJ1-5 TRBV5-4 - - CASSFGNQPQHF TGTGCCAGCAGCTTTGGCAATCAGCCCCAGCATTTT
TRBJ1-3 TRBV15 TRBD1 - CATSRGGTGHRNTIYF TGTGCCACCAGCAGAGGGGGGACAGGCCATCGAAACACCATATATTTT
TRBJ1-2 TRBV11-2 - - CASSPSVGGGNTF -
TRBJ2-5 TRBV7-2 - - CASSFGAVGETQYF TGTGCCAGCAGCTTCGGCGCGGTCGGGGAGACCCAGTACTTC
TRBJ1-6 TRBV7-9 TRBD1 - CASSLARGTGEQRSPLHF TGTGCCAGCAGCTTAGCCCGCGGGACAGGGGAACAGCGGTCACCCCTCCACTTT
TRBJ2-5 TRBV9 - - CASSVGMARQETQYF TGTGCCAGCAGCGTAGGTATGGCCAGACAAGAGACCCAGTACTTC
TRBJ2-7 TRBV11-2 - - CASSPAAGYGEQYF TGTGCCAGCAGCCCCGCGGCGGGCTACGGAGAGCAGTACTTC
TRBJ2-1 TRBV7-9 - - CASSPSGEQFF TGTGCCAGCTCTCCCTCAGGTGAGCAGTTCTTC